In its sample, the clone carrying this T cell receptor (beta chain) was seen a few times. Its antigen is not identified. This entry belongs to a study of CD8 T cells in ankylosing spondylitis. TCRdb itself ran the 5' RACE reads through MiXCR, one entry per CDR3 protein. The data contain 700,000 or so distinct CDR3 sequences, 19% of them singletons. Germline V gene data show CDR1 as DFQATT and CDR2 as SNEGSKA (reference sequence). J lost 2 bases, V lost 2 bases, and 4 bases had no gene match. The CDR3 runs 14 residues. General study results and limits: Characteristic, it appeared, of ankylosing spondylitis blood was a TCR beta motif of several highly homologous variants. Researchers reportedly found disease-linked clones significantly enriched in matched ankylosing spondylitis synovial fluid.

V gene TRBV20-1 combines with J gene TRBJ2-5; TRBD1 agrees at 8 bases. Sequenced material: blood, either unsorted or a sorted T cell fraction (not recorded which). The TCR originated in a male donor with ankylosing spondylitis. For the CDR3, the DNA is TGCAGTGCTAGAACCCGGACAGGGCAAGAGACCCAGTACTTC. Protein product: CSARTRTGQETQYF.